The clone carrying this T cell receptor (beta chain) showed up just a few times. The antigen is unknown. This specimen comes from a study of early T cells in non-severe SARS-CoV-2 infection. As for the study in general: Unpaired chains resulted from sequencing bulk RNA of unsorted whole blood. Study outcomes and limitations: Anti-spike CD8 specificities were favored by VDJdb matching, whose results missed private and CD4 specificities.

The trim removed 5 bases at V and 7 bases at J, leaving 10 bases unmatched. CDR1 is GTSNPN and CDR2 is SVGIG in the germline V gene (reference sequence). This CDR3 is built from 16 residues. The TCR library protocol attached unique molecular identifiers to the individual cDNA molecules. TCRdb used MiXCR to reprocess the 5' RACE reads, holding one entry per CDR3 protein. The sample has tens of thousands of distinct CDR3 sequences; around 17% are singletons. The material was whole blood, obtained at baseline. The sequence came from an adult who was a healthcare worker with PCR-confirmed SARS-CoV-2 infection or an uninfected control (not recorded which). The V gene is TRBV30, the J gene TRBJ2-4; 14 bases agree with TRBD2. CDR3 bases: TGTGCCTGGGCTCCGGGACTAGCGGGAGAGAAGAACATTCAGTACTTC. Protein product: CAWAPGLAGEKNIQYF.